This is a list of T cell receptor beta chains from one sample in a study of blood T cell repertoires in COVID-19. The assay was immunoSEQ multiplex PCR, and TCRdb's table has in-frame clones only and misses some. The data hold fewer than 150,000 clones, with 77% observed a single time. Sequenced: peripheral blood. Source of these receptors: a man older than 75 with acute or convalescent COVID-19. Each CDR3 is given with its conserved first and last residue. Each record gives: D gene, J gene, clone size, V gene, CDR3 DNA, CDR3 protein. A D gene is named only where the DNA matches it firmly. Clone size is stated in some rows and not others, as once, few, many or a class when expanded.

d_gene: .
j_gene: TRBJ2-2
abundance: few
v_gene: TRBV5-1
CDR3nt: TGCGCCAGCAGCTTTGCAGGGCAAGGGACCGGGGAGCTGTTTTTT
CDR3aa: CASSFAGQGTGELFF

d_gene: TRBD1
j_gene: TRBJ1-5
abundance: .
v_gene: TRBV6-5
CDR3nt: TGTGCCAGCAGCGGACAGGGATATAGCAATCAGCCCCAGCATTTT
CDR3aa: CASSGQGYSNQPQHF

d_gene: TRBD2
j_gene: TRBJ2-3
abundance: .
v_gene: TRBV18
CDR3nt: TGTGCCAGCTCACCGAGCGGGGACCTCACAGATACGCAGTATTTT
CDR3aa: CASSPSGDLTDTQYF

d_gene: .
j_gene: TRBJ2-4
abundance: .
v_gene: TRBV28
CDR3nt: TGTGCCGCAGGGTATTTAGCCAAAAACATTCAGTACTTC
CDR3aa: CAAGYLAKNIQYF

d_gene: TRBD1
j_gene: TRBJ1-2
abundance: .
v_gene: TRBV5-6
CDR3nt: TGTGCCAGCAGCCAGACAGGGCTCCGTTATAATGGCTACACCTTC
CDR3aa: CASSQTGLRYNGYTF

d_gene: .
j_gene: TRBJ2-2
abundance: .
v_gene: TRBV5-1
CDR3nt: TGCGCCAGCAGCTTCTACCCGACAGGGACTTCCACCGGGGAGCTGTTTTTT
CDR3aa: CASSFYPTGTSTGELFF

d_gene: .
j_gene: TRBJ2-6
abundance: .
v_gene: TRBV9
CDR3nt: TGTGCCAGCAGCGTAAGGGGTAGGGCTGGGGCCAACGTCCTGACTTTC
CDR3aa: CASSVRGRAGANVLTF

d_gene: TRBD1
j_gene: TRBJ2-4
abundance: .
v_gene: TRBV5-1
CDR3nt: TGCGCCAGCAGCTATTCCGGGACAGGGATAAACATTCAGTACTTC
CDR3aa: CASSYSGTGINIQYF

d_gene: .
j_gene: TRBJ1-1
abundance: .
v_gene: TRBV19
CDR3nt: TGTGCCAGTAGTATGTCAGGGTCCACTGAAGCTTTCTTT
CDR3aa: CASSMSGSTEAFF

d_gene: .
j_gene: TRBJ2-5
abundance: .
v_gene: TRBV5-5
CDR3nt: TGTGCCAGCAGCTTGGTTCAGCGCCGCCAAGAGACCCAGTACTTC
CDR3aa: CASSLVQRRQETQYF

d_gene: .
j_gene: TRBJ1-2
abundance: many
v_gene: TRBV7-2
CDR3nt: TGTGCCAGCAGCTCGATACAGGGTTTAGGTGGCTACACCTTC
CDR3aa: CASSSIQGLGGYTF

d_gene: TRBD2
j_gene: TRBJ2-3
abundance: .
v_gene: TRBV5-1
CDR3nt: TGCGCCAGCAGCAGGTTGCTAGCGGGGAGTACAGATACGCAGTATTTT
CDR3aa: CASSRLLAGSTDTQYF

d_gene: .
j_gene: TRBJ2-7
abundance: .
v_gene: TRBV6-5
CDR3nt: TGTGCCAGCAACCCCGGGACTTCTGGAGCCTACGAGCAGTACTTC
CDR3aa: CASNPGTSGAYEQYF

d_gene: .
j_gene: TRBJ2-5
abundance: .
v_gene: TRBV3-1/TRBV3-2
CDR3nt: TGTGCCAGCAGCAAGCCCCCAACCGCGACCCAGTACTTC
CDR3aa: CASSKPPTATQYF

d_gene: .
j_gene: TRBJ2-5
abundance: .
v_gene: TRBV29-1
CDR3nt: TGCAGCGTCGCTGGTGAACAAAGTGGAGGAACCGAGACCCAGTACTTC
CDR3aa: CSVAGEQSGGTETQYF

d_gene: .
j_gene: TRBJ1-4
abundance: few
v_gene: TRBV3-1/TRBV3-2
CDR3nt: TGTGCCAGCACAGAACTGTTTTTT
CDR3aa: CASTELFF

d_gene: TRBD1
j_gene: TRBJ2-7
abundance: .
v_gene: TRBV27
CDR3nt: TGTGCCAGCAGTCTCCAGGGGGTAGGTTACGAGCAGTACTTC
CDR3aa: CASSLQGVGYEQYF

d_gene: .
j_gene: TRBJ1-3
abundance: .
v_gene: TRBV6-1
CDR3nt: TGTGCCAGCAGTGAAGCGTTCCAGAGGGCTGGAAACACCATATATTTT
CDR3aa: CASSEAFQRAGNTIYF

d_gene: .
j_gene: TRBJ2-1
abundance: .
v_gene: TRBV5-1
CDR3nt: TGCGCCAGCAGCTTGGAACGGCGAGGGGAGCAGTTCTTC
CDR3aa: CASSLERRGEQFF

d_gene: TRBD2
j_gene: TRBJ2-3
abundance: .
v_gene: TRBV3-1/TRBV3-2
CDR3nt: TGTGCCAGCAGCCAAGGTCCTAGCGGGGGGGTCACCGATACGCAGTATTTT
CDR3aa: CASSQGPSGGVTDTQYF

d_gene: TRBD2
j_gene: TRBJ2-2
abundance: .
v_gene: TRBV5-1
CDR3nt: TGCGCCAGCAGCTCCGGGACTAGCGTCGACGGGGAGCTGTTTTTT
CDR3aa: CASSSGTSVDGELFF

d_gene: TRBD1
j_gene: TRBJ2-1
abundance: .
v_gene: TRBV5-4
CDR3nt: TGTGCCAGCAGCCTACCGGGACAGGGGGCTGTCGAGCAGTTCTTC
CDR3aa: CASSLPGQGAVEQFF

d_gene: TRBD1
j_gene: TRBJ2-2
abundance: .
v_gene: TRBV5-1
CDR3nt: TGCGCCAGCAGCTTAACCGGGACAGGGAGTACCGGGGAGCTGTTTTTT
CDR3aa: CASSLTGTGSTGELFF

d_gene: TRBD1
j_gene: TRBJ1-2
abundance: .
v_gene: TRBV5-1
CDR3nt: TGCGCCAGCAGCTTGGAAACAGGGGGAAGAGGCTACACCTTC
CDR3aa: CASSLETGGRGYTF

d_gene: .
j_gene: TRBJ2-7
abundance: many
v_gene: TRBV12-3/TRBV12-4
CDR3nt: TGTGCCAGCAGTTTGGGCCAGAGCTACGAGCAGTACTTC
CDR3aa: CASSLGQSYEQYF

d_gene: TRBD1
j_gene: TRBJ1-1
abundance: .
v_gene: TRBV6-5
CDR3nt: TGTGCCAGCTTAGACAGGGGGCTCGATGAAGCTTTCTTT
CDR3aa: CASLDRGLDEAFF

d_gene: TRBD1
j_gene: TRBJ2-6
abundance: .
v_gene: TRBV5-4
CDR3nt: TGTGCCAGCAGCGACGGGACAGGGCGGTCTGGGGCCAACGTCCTGACTTTC
CDR3aa: CASSDGTGRSGANVLTF

d_gene: TRBD1
j_gene: TRBJ2-1
abundance: .
v_gene: TRBV19
CDR3nt: TGTGCCAGTTCCTTCGGACAGGAGAGAAACAATGAGCAGTTCTTC
CDR3aa: CASSFGQERNNEQFF

d_gene: .
j_gene: TRBJ1-2
abundance: .
v_gene: TRBV20-1
CDR3nt: TGCAGTGCTAGAGTCAGGGGCGGCTACACCTTC
CDR3aa: CSARVRGGYTF

d_gene: TRBD1
j_gene: TRBJ1-6
abundance: .
v_gene: TRBV19
CDR3nt: TGTGCCAGTAGACAGGGGGCAATAGATTCACCCCTCCACTTT
CDR3aa: CASRQGAIDSPLHF

d_gene: .
j_gene: TRBJ2-7
abundance: .
v_gene: TRBV21-1
CDR3nt: TGTGCCAGCAGCAAGACAGGTAGCTCCTACGAGCAGTACTTC
CDR3aa: CASSKTGSSYEQYF

d_gene: .
j_gene: TRBJ2-5
abundance: .
v_gene: TRBV5-1
CDR3nt: TGCGCCAGCAGCTTGGCGGGGTATCAAGAGACCCAGTACTTC
CDR3aa: CASSLAGYQETQYF

d_gene: .
j_gene: TRBJ1-1
abundance: .
v_gene: TRBV6-5
CDR3nt: TGTGCCAGCAGTCGAGGGAGCACTGAAGCTTTCTTT
CDR3aa: CASSRGSTEAFF

d_gene: .
j_gene: TRBJ1-3
abundance: .
v_gene: TRBV7-9
CDR3nt: TGTGCCAGCAGCTTAGGGGGGGCTGGAAACACCATATATTTT
CDR3aa: CASSLGGAGNTIYF

d_gene: .
j_gene: TRBJ1-4
abundance: .
v_gene: TRBV3-1/TRBV3-2
CDR3nt: TGTGCCAGCAGCCAAGATCCCGACAGAGAAAAACTGTTTTTT
CDR3aa: CASSQDPDREKLFF

d_gene: TRBD1
j_gene: TRBJ2-7
abundance: few
v_gene: TRBV5-5
CDR3nt: TGTGCCAGCAGCTTGGAGGGGGACAGCCGCTACGAGCAGTACTTC
CDR3aa: CASSLEGDSRYEQYF

d_gene: .
j_gene: TRBJ2-6
abundance: .
v_gene: TRBV19
CDR3nt: TGTGCCACCCACGCGGGGTACTCTGGGGCCAACGTCCTGACTTTC
CDR3aa: CATHAGYSGANVLTF

d_gene: .
j_gene: TRBJ1-1
abundance: .
v_gene: TRBV5-5
CDR3nt: TGTGCCAGCAGCTTTACGTCCGGTGGAGGCACTGAAGCTTTCTTT
CDR3aa: CASSFTSGGGTEAFF

d_gene: .
j_gene: TRBJ2-7
abundance: few
v_gene: TRBV7-2
CDR3nt: TGTGCCAGCAGCTTAGCCTACGGCGGTGCCTACGAGCAGTACTTC
CDR3aa: CASSLAYGGAYEQYF

d_gene: .
j_gene: TRBJ1-2
abundance: few
v_gene: TRBV21-1
CDR3nt: TGTGCCACCGCGATGGTATTCTATGGCTACACCTTC
CDR3aa: CATAMVFYGYTF

d_gene: TRBD1
j_gene: TRBJ1-6
abundance: many
v_gene: TRBV9
CDR3nt: TGTGCCAGCAGCGCCACCGGGACAGGGGCCTCACCCCTCCACTTT
CDR3aa: CASSATGTGASPLHF

d_gene: .
j_gene: TRBJ1-1
abundance: .
v_gene: TRBV19
CDR3nt: TGTGCCAGTAGTATTAGTTACAACACTGAAGCTTTCTTT
CDR3aa: CASSISYNTEAFF

d_gene: .
j_gene: TRBJ1-2
abundance: once
v_gene: TRBV7-8
CDR3nt: TGTGCCAGCAGCTTAAACAGCTATGGCTACACCTTC
CDR3aa: CASSLNSYGYTF

d_gene: TRBD2
j_gene: TRBJ2-5
abundance: few
v_gene: TRBV3-1/TRBV3-2
CDR3nt: TGTGCCAGCAGCCAAGATCAACGGCTAGCGGGGGGGCGAGAGACCCAGTACTTC
CDR3aa: CASSQDQRLAGGRETQYF

d_gene: TRBD1
j_gene: TRBJ1-2
abundance: few
v_gene: TRBV10-3
CDR3nt: TGTGCCATCAGTGAGTGGACAGGGGGGAACTATGGCTACACCTTC
CDR3aa: CAISEWTGGNYGYTF

d_gene: TRBD1
j_gene: TRBJ1-2
abundance: .
v_gene: TRBV10-3
CDR3nt: TGTGCCATCAGCGGGGACAGTCTTACTAACTATGGCTACACCTTC
CDR3aa: CAISGDSLTNYGYTF

d_gene: TRBD1
j_gene: TRBJ1-6
abundance: .
v_gene: TRBV19
CDR3nt: TGTGCCAGTAGTACGCCTTGGGACAGGGGATCACCCCTCCACTTT
CDR3aa: CASSTPWDRGSPLHF

d_gene: .
j_gene: TRBJ2-5
abundance: .
v_gene: TRBV3-1/TRBV3-2
CDR3nt: TGTGCCAGCAGCCTCTCGGAGACCCAGTACTTC
CDR3aa: CASSLSETQYF

d_gene: TRBD1
j_gene: TRBJ2-7
abundance: .
v_gene: TRBV28
CDR3nt: TGTGCCAGCAGTCCACAATACAGGGGCGAGCAGTACTTC
CDR3aa: CASSPQYRGEQYF

d_gene: TRBD1
j_gene: TRBJ2-5
abundance: .
v_gene: TRBV15
CDR3nt: TGTGCCACCAGCAGAGGGGGGACAGGGTTAGGGCAAGAGACCCAGTACTTC
CDR3aa: CATSRGGTGLGQETQYF

d_gene: TRBD1
j_gene: TRBJ2-3
abundance: .
v_gene: TRBV19
CDR3nt: TGTGCCAGTAGTACGAGGGACAGCAAAAGCACAGATACGCAGTATTTT
CDR3aa: CASSTRDSKSTDTQYF

d_gene: .
j_gene: TRBJ2-2
abundance: .
v_gene: TRBV18
CDR3nt: TGTGCCAGCTCAGCCCCGTTTGAGAGGCGGGAGCTGTTTTTT
CDR3aa: CASSAPFERRELFF

d_gene: TRBD1
j_gene: TRBJ2-7
abundance: .
v_gene: TRBV28
CDR3nt: TGTGCCAGCAGTTCCTCCCCAGGGACAGGAAATCCCTACGAGCAGTACTTC
CDR3aa: CASSSSPGTGNPYEQYF

d_gene: TRBD1
j_gene: TRBJ1-1
abundance: .
v_gene: TRBV30
CDR3nt: TGTGCCTGGTTCAAGGACAGGCGGAACACTGAAGCTTTCTTT
CDR3aa: CAWFKDRRNTEAFF

d_gene: .
j_gene: TRBJ1-1
abundance: .
v_gene: TRBV7-2
CDR3nt: TGTGCCAGCAGCATAGCCGGGACACCGAACACTGAAGCTTTCTTT
CDR3aa: CASSIAGTPNTEAFF